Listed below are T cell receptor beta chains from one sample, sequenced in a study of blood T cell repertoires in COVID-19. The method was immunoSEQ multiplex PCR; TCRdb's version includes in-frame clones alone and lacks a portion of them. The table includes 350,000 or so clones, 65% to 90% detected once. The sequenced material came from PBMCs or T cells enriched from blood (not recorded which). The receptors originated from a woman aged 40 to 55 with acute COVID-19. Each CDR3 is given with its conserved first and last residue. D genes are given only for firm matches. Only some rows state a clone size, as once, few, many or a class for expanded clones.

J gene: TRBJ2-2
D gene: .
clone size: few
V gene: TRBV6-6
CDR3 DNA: TGTGCCACCAAAAACCCGGGGGCCGGGGAGCTGTTTTTT
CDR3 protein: CATKNPGAGELFF

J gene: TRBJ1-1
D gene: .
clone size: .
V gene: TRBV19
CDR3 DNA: TGTGCCAGTAGTCGTGACTGGAACACTGAAGCTTTCTTT
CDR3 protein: CASSRDWNTEAFF

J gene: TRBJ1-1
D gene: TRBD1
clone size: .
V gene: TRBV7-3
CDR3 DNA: TGTGCCAGCAGCATGACAGGGCCCACTGAAGCTTTCTTT
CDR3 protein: CASSMTGPTEAFF

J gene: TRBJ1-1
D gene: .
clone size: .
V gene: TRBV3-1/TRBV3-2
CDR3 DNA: TGTGCCAGCAGGGCCGTGAACACTGAAGCTTTCTTT
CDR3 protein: CASRAVNTEAFF

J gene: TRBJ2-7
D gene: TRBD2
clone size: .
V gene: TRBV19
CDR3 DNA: TGTGCCAGTAGTATACGATGGGGAGGGCTATACGAGCAGTACTTC
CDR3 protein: CASSIRWGGLYEQYF

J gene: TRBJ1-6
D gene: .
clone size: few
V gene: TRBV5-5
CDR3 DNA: TGTGCCAGCAGCTCCCTGCGGAATAATTCACCCCTCCACTTT
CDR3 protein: CASSSLRNNSPLHF

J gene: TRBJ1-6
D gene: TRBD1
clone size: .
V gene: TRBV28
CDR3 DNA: TGTGCCAGCAGGGGCCGGGACAGACATAATTCACCCCTCCACTTT
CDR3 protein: CASRGRDRHNSPLHF

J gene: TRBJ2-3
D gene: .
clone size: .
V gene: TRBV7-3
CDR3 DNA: TGTGCCAGCAGCTTGGCGGGAACGGGCACAGATACGCAGTATTTT
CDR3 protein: CASSLAGTGTDTQYF

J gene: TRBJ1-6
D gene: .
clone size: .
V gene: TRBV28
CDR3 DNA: TGTGCCAGCAGTGTAGGTTCGGGATGGTCACCCCTCCACTTT
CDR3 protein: CASSVGSGWSPLHF

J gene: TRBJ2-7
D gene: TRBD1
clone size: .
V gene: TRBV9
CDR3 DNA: TGTGCCAGCAGCATTGGGACAGGGCAGGGCGAGCAGTACTTC
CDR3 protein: CASSIGTGQGEQYF

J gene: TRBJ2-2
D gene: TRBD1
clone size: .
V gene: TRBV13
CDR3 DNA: TGTGCCAGCAGCCCCTCAACAGGGGGGTACGCCGGGGAGCTGTTTTTT
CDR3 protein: CASSPSTGGYAGELFF

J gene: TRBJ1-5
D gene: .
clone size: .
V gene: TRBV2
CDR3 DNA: TGTGCCAGCACAATATCTGTGGCCCGTGGTCAGCCCCAGCATTTT
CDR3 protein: CASTISVARGQPQHF

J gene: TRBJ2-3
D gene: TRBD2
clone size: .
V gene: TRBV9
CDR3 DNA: TGTGCCAGCAGCGTTTTAGCGGGGGACACAGATACGCAGTATTTT
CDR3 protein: CASSVLAGDTDTQYF

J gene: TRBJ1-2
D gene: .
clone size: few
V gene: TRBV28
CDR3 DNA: TGTGCCAGCAGCCCCGGTGACTTGAATGGCTACACCTTC
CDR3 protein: CASSPGDLNGYTF

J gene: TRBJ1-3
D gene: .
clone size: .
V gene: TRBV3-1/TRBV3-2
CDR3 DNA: TGTGCCAGCAGCCAACCCCTGACCCCGGGGGGGATAGGAAACACCATATATTTT
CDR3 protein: CASSQPLTPGGIGNTIYF

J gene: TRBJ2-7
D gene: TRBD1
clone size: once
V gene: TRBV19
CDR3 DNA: TGTGCCAGTAGTCCGTCGGCGGGACAGGGGGCCTACGAGCAGTACTTC
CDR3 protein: CASSPSAGQGAYEQYF

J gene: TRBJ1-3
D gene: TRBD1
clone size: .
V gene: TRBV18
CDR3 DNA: TGTGCCAGCTCACCTCTCGACAGGGTGGACACCATATATTTT
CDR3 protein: CASSPLDRVDTIYF

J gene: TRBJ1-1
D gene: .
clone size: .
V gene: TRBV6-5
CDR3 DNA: TGTGCCTCCCAACGCGGGGGCACTGAAGCTTTCTTT
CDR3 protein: CASQRGGTEAFF

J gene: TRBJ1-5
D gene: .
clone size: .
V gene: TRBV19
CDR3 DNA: TGTGCCAGTAGCGACCCAGGGGCAGGGCAGCCCCAGCATTTT
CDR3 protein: CASSDPGAGQPQHF

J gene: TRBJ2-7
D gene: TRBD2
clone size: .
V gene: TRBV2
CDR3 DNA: TGTGCCAGCCGTGGACTCTTAGCGGGACTGGGGGAGCAGTACTTC
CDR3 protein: CASRGLLAGLGEQYF

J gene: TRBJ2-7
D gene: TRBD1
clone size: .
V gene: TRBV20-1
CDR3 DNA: TGCAGTGCTAGTGGGACAGGGGAAACCTACGAGCAGTACTTC
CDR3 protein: CSASGTGETYEQYF

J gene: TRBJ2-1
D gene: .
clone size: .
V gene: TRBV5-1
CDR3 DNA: TGCGCCAGCAGTTTTGGCTCGGACAATTCCTACAATGAGCAGTTCTTC
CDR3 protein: CASSFGSDNSYNEQFF

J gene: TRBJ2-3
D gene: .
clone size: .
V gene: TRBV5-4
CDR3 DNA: TGTGCCAGCAGCCTTCTCGGACACAGCACAGATACGCAGTATTTT
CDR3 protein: CASSLLGHSTDTQYF

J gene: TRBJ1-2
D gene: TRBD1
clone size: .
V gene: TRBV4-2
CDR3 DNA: TGTGCCAGCAGCCAAGAGGGGGACAGGACGGGCTATGGCTACACCTTC
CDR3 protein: CASSQEGDRTGYGYTF

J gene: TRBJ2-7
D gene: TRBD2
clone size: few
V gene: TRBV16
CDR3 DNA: TGTGCCAGCAGGGATGGACTAGCGGGAGGGCCCGACGAGCAGTACTTC
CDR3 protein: CASRDGLAGGPDEQYF

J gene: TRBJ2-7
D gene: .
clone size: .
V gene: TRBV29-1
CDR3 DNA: TGCAGCGTTATGGTCACATTGACCTACGAGCAGTACTTC
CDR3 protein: CSVMVTLTYEQYF

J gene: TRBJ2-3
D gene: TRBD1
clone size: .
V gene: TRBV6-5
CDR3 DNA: TGTGCCAGCAGCGACGACAGGGGCACAGATACGCAGTATTTT
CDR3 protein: CASSDDRGTDTQYF